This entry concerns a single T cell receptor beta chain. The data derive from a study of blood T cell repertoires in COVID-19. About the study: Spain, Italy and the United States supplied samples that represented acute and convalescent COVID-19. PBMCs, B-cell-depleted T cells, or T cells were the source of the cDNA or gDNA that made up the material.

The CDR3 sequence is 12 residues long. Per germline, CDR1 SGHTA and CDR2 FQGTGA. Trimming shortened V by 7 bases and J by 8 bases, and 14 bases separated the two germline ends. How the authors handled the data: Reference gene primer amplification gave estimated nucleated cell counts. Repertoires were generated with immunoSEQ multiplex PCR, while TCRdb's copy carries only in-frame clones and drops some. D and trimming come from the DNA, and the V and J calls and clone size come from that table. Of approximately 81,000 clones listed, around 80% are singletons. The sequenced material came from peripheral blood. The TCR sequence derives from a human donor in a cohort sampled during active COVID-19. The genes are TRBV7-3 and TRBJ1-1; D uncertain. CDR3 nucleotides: TGTGCCAGCAACTACGGACGAGGGGAAGCTTTCTTT. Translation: CASNYGRGEAFF.